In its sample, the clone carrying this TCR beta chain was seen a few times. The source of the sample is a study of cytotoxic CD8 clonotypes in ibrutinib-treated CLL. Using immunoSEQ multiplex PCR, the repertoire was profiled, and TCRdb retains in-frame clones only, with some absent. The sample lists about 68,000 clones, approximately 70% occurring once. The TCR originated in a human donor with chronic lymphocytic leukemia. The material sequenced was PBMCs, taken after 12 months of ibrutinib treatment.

The CDR3 sequence: CASSLARFTEAFF. The CDR3 coding sequence is TGTGCCAGCAGCTTAGCTCGTTTCACTGAAGCTTTCTTT. This chain joins TRBV7-6 and TRBJ1-1; D gene ambiguous. From germline, CDR1 is SGHVS and CDR2 FNYEAQ. V was cut by 0 bases and J by 4 bases, with 6 bases left in between. This CDR3 has 13 residues.